A single sample is the source of the 5 T cell receptor beta chains below, sequenced in a study of T cells after yellow fever vaccination. TCRdb itself ran the 5' RACE reads through MiXCR, one entry per CDR3 protein. Among some 400,000 distinct CDR3 sequences listed, about 19% were seen once. The source was PBMCs, collected before the yellow fever booster vaccination. The receptors derive from a man younger than 30 who received the YFV17D yellow fever vaccine.

The CDR3 bases are TGTGCCAGCAGTTACTCGAGGGGGGAAAGTACGCCCTATGGCTACACCTTC. Translated: CASSYSRGESTPYGYTF. This chain links TRBV6-5 with TRBJ1-2, with a tentative D call TRBD1 (6 bases). Deletions cut 0 bases from V and 4 bases from J, with 18 bases between. Germline assignment: CDR1 MNHEY and CDR2 SVGAGI. The CDR3 totals 17 residues.

This chain links TRBV12-3 or TRBV12-4 with TRBJ1-1; no clear D. This CDR3 comprises 13 residues. V was pared by 2 bases and J by 4 bases, with 8 bases between. CDR3 protein: CASSLWRSTEAFF. The CDR3 region has the DNA TGTGCCAGCAGTTTATGGAGAAGCACTGAAGCTTTCTTT.

The chain uses TRBV7-8 and TRBJ1-1; 8 nucleotides align to TRBD1. The CDR3 contains 13 residues. V was pared by 5 bases and J by 4 bases, with 3 bases of the junction left unmatched. CDR1 and CDR2 (germline): SGHVS, FQNEAQ. The chain's CDR3 is CASSVTGATEAFF. In DNA form, the CDR3 reads TGTGCCAGCAGCGTGACAGGGGCCACTGAAGCTTTCTTT.

This clonotype occurred a few times. V is TRBV10-3 and J is TRBJ2-6, with D maybe TRBD1 (6 bases). Germline V CDR1 and CDR2: ENHRY, SYGVKD. The CDR3 totals 16 residues. V was trimmed by 4 bases and J by 0 bases, leaving 10 bases between them. The CDR3 DNA reads as TGTGCCATCAGTGGGACAGCCAGCTCTGGGGCCAACGTCCTGACTTTC. It encodes CAISGTASSGANVLTF.

This rearrangement joins TRBV25-1 to TRBJ2-1; 9 bases agree with TRBD1. Germline values: CDR1 MGHDK, CDR2 SYGVNS. CDR3 length equals 18 residues. Trimming at V came to 2 bases and at J to 4 bases, leaving 12 bases not matched to a gene. DNA of the CDR3: TGTGCCAGCAGTGAAAATCATGGGACAGGGCTTATTTACAATGAGCAGTTCTTC. The encoded protein is CASSENHGTGLIYNEQFF. The variable domain in full, with the rest retrieved from reference TRBV25-1 and TRBJ2-1, is EADIYQTPRYLVIGTGKKITLECSQTMGHDKMYWYQQDPGMELHLIHYSYGVNSTEKGDLSSESTVSRIRTEHFPLTLESARPSHTSQYLCASSENHGTGLIYNEQFFGPGTRLTVL.